This T cell receptor beta chain is from a study of response to subunit inactivated influenza vaccine. TCRdb re-derived calls from the RT-PCR reads in MiXCR, one entry per CDR3 protein. In the table there are 650,000 to 700,000 distinct CDR3 sequences, around a sixth of which are singletons. The CDR3 runs 16 residues. J was trimmed by 3 bases and V by 5 bases; bases with no gene match: 6. Germline V gene sequence: CDR1 PRHDT, CDR2 FYEKMQ (reference sequence). The starting material was PBMCs from blood, obtained roughly 13 days after vaccination. The V and J genes are TRBV13 and TRBJ2-3; 12 bases fit TRBD2. The clonotype was recovered from a man aged 45-60 years who received an inactivated influenza vaccine. The CDR3 protein is CASSLRTSGETDTQYF. The CDR3 DNA follows: TGTGCCAGCAGCCTTCGGACTAGCGGGGAAACAGATACGCAGTATTTT. Supplemented by reference TRBV13 and TRBJ2-3, the full variable domain reads AAGVIQSPRHLIKEKRETATLKCYPIPRHDTVYWYQQGPGQDPQFLISFYEKMQSDKGSIPDRFSAQQFSDYHSELNMSSLELGDSALYFCASSLRTSGETDTQYFGPGTRLTVL.